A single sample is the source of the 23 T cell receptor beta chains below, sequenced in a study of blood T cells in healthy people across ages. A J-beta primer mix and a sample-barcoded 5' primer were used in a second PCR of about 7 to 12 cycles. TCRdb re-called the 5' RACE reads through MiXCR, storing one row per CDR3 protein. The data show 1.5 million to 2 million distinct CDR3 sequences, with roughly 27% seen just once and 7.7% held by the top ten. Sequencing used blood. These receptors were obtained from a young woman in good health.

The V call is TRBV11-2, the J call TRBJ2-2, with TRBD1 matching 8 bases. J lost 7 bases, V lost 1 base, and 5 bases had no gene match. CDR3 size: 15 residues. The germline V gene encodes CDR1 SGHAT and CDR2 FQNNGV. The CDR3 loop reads CASSLGTGSSGELFF. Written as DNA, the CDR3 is TGTGCCAGCAGCTTAGGGACAGGGTCTAGCGGGGAGCTGTTTTTT.

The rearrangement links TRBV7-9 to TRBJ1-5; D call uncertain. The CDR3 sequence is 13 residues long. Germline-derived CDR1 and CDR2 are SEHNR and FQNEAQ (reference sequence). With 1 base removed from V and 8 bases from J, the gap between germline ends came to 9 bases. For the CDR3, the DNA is TGTGCCAGCAGCTTAGAACAGCGGGAGCCCCAGCATTTT. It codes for CASSLEQREPQHF. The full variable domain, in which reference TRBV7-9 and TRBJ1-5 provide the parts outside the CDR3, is DTGVSQNPRHKITKRGQNVTFRCDPISEHNRLYWYRQTLGQGPEFLTYFQNEAQLEKSRLLSDRFSAERPKGSFSTLEIQRTEQGDSAMYLCASSLEQREPQHFGDGTRLSIL.

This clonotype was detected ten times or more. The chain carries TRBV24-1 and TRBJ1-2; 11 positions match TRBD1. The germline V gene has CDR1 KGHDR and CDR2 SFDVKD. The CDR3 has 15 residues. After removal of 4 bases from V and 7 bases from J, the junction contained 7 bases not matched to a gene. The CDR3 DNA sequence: TGTGCCACCAGTGACCCAGGGACAGGGGGTACTGGCTACACCTTC. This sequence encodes CATSDPGTGGTGYTF.

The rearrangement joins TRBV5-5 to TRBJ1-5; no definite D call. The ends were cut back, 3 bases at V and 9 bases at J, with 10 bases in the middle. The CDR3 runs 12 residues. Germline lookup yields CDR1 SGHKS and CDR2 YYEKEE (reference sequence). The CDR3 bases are TGTGCCAGCAGCTACTCTAGTGGGCCCCAGCATTTT. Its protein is CASSYSSGPQHF.

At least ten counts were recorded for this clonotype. The CDR3 DNA reads as TGCAGTGTTGGGGACCGGGAGACCCAGTACTTC. This translates into CSVGDRETQYF. V and J are TRBV20-1 and TRBJ2-5, with D perhaps TRBD1 or TRBD2 (5 bases each). The germline V and J ends were trimmed by 7 bases and 5 bases, with 11 bases remaining between them. The length of the CDR3 is 11 residues. From germline, CDR1 is DFQATT and CDR2 SNEGSKA (reference sequence).

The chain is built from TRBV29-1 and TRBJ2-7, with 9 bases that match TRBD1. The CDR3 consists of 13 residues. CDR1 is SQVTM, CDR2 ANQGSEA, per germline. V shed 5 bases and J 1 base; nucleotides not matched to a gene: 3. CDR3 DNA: TGCAGCGTTAGGACAGGGGATTCCTACGAGCAGTACTTC. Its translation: CSVRTGDSYEQYF.

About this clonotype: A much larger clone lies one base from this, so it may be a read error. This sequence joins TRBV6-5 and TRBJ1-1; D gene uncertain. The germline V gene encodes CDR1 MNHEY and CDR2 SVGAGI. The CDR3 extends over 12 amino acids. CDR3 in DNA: TGTGCCAGCAGGACGGCGAACGCTGAAGCTTTCTTT. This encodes CASRTANAEAFF.

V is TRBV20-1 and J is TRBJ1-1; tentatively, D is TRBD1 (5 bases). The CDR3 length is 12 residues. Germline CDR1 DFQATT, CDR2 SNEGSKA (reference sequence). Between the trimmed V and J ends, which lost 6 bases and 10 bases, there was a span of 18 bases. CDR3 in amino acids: CSAGTLGRVAFF. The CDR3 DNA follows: TGCAGTGCAGGCACCCTGGGACGGGTAGCTTTCTTT.

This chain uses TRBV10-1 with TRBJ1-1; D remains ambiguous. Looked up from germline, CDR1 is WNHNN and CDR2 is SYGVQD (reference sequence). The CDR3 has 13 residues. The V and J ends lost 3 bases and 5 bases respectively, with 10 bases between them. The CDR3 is CASSESWETEAFF. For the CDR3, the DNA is TGCGCCAGCAGTGAATCGTGGGAGACTGAAGCTTTCTTT.

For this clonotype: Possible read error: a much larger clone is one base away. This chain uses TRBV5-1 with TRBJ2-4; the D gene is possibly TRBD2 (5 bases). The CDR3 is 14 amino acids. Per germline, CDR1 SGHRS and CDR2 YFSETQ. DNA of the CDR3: TGCGCCAGCAGCTTGGGGCGGGCACCCTACGAGCAGTGCTTC. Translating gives CASSLGRAPYEQCF.

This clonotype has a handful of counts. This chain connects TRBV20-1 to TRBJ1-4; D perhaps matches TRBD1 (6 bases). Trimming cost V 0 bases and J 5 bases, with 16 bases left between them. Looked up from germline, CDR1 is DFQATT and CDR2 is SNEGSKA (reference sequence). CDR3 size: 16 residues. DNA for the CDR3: TGCAGTGCTAGAGATTACGGCCGGCAGGGGAATGAAAAACTGTTTTTT. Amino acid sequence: CSARDYGRQGNEKLFF.

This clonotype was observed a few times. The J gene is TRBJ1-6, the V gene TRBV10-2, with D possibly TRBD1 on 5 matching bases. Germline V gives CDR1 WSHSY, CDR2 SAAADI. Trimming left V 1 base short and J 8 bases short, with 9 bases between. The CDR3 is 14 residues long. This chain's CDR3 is CASSELRDYSPLHF. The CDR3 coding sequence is TGCGCCAGCAGTGAGTTGCGGGACTATTCACCCCTCCACTTT.

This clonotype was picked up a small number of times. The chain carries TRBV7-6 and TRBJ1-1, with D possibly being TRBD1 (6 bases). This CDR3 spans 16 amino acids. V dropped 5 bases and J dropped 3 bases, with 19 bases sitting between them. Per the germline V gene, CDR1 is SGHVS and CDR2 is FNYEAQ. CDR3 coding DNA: TGTGCCAGCAGCCCCCGGGTACAGGGCCGGGACACTGAAGCTTTCTTT. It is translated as CASSPRVQGRDTEAFF.

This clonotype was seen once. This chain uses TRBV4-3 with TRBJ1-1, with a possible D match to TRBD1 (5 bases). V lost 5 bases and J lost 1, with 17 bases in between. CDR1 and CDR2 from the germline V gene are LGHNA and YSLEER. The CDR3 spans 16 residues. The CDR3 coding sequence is TGCGCCAGCAGCGCTAAAACCAGGGCGGCGAACACTGAAGCTTTCTTT. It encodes CASSAKTRAANTEAFF.

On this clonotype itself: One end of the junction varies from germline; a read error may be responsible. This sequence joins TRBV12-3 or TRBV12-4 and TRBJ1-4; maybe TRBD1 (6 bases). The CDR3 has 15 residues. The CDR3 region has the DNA TGTGCTAGCAGTTGTACAGGGTCAACTAATGAAAAACGGTTTTTT. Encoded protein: CASSCTGSTNEKRFF.

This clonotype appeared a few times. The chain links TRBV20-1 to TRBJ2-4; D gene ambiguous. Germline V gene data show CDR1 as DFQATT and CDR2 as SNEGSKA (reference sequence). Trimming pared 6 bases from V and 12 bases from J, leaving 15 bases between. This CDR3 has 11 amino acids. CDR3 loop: CSAGRSLSQYF. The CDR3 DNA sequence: TGCAGTGCCGGAAGGTCCCTATCTCAGTACTTC.

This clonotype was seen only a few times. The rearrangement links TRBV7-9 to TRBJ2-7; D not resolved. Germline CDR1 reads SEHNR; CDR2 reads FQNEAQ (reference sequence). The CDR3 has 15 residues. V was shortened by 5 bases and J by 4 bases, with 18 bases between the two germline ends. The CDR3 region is CASSPPGVGLYEQYF. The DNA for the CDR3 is TGTGCCAGCAGCCCGCCTGGGGTTGGCCTATACGAGCAGTACTTC.

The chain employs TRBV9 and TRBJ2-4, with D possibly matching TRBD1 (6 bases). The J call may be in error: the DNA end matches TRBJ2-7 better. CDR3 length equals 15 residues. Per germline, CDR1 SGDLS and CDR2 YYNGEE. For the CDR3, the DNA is TGTGCCAGCAGCGTAGACAGGGCGGGCTCCTACGAGCAGTACTTC. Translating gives CASSVDRAGSYEQYF.

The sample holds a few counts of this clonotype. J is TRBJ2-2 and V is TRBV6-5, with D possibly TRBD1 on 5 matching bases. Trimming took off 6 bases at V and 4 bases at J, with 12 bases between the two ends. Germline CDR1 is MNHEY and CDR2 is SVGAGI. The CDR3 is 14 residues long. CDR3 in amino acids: CASRQRGITGELFF. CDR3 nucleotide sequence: TGTGCCAGCAGACAAAGGGGAATCACCGGGGAGCTGTTTTTT.

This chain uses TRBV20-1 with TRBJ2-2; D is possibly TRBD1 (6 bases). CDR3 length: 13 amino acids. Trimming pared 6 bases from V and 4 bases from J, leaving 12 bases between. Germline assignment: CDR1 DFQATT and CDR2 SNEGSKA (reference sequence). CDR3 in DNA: TGCAGTGCCACGCAGGGGTCCACCGGGGAGCTGTTTTTT. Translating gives CSATQGSTGELFF.

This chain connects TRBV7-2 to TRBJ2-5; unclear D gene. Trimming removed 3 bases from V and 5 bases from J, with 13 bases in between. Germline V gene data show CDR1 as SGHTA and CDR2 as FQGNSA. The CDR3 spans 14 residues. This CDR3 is CASSFSPVGETQYF. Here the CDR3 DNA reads TGTGCCAGCAGCTTTTCTCCGGTCGGGGAGACCCAGTACTTC. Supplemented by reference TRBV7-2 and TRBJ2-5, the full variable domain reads GAGVSQSPSNKVTEKGKDVELRCDPISGHTALYWYRQSLGQGLEFLIYFQGNSAPDKSGLPSDRFSAERTGGSVSTLTIQRTQQEDSAVYLCASSFSPVGETQYFGPGTRLLVL.

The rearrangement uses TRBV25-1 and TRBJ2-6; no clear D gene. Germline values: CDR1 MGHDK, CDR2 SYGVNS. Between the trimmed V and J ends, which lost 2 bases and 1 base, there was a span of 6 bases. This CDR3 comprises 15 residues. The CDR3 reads CASSEIYSGANVLTF. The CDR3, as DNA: TGTGCCAGCAGTGAAATCTATTCTGGGGCCAACGTCCTGACTTTC.

This chain's CDR3 is CASSFVPGAGELFF. The CDR3 nucleotides are TGTGCCAGCAGCTTCGTGCCCGGCGCCGGGGAGCTGTTTTTT. The chain recombines TRBV7-3 with TRBJ2-2, with D unclear. CDR3 size: 14 residues. The germline V and J ends were trimmed by 3 bases and 6 bases, with 11 bases remaining between them. Germline V gene lookup returns CDR1 SGHTA and CDR2 FQGTGA.